A single sample is the source of the 27 T cell receptor beta chains below, sequenced in a study of CD8 T cells in Susac syndrome. Random hexamers were used to reverse transcribe an amount of roughly 0.45 to 1 ug RNA. Each CDR3 protein is one row after TCRdb ran MiXCR on the immunoSEQ multiplex PCR reads. The sample comprises 80,000 or so distinct CDR3 sequences, about 96% of which are singletons, and around 0.41% rests with the top ten. Material: CD8+ T cells from PBMCs. Every receptor here comes from a human donor with Susac syndrome.

The chain recombines TRBV4-3 with TRBJ1-2; D is ambiguous. Deletions cut 4 bases from V and 0 bases from J, with 9 bases between. The CDR3 contains 14 residues. Germline V CDR1 and CDR2: LGHNA, YSLEER. CDR3 bases: TGCGCCAGCAGCCCCGAGGCAGCTAACTATGGCTACACCTTC. Its translation: CASSPEAANYGYTF.

This rearrangement joins TRBV7-9 to TRBJ2-2, with D tentatively TRBD1 (5 bases). The CDR3 contains 14 residues. V lost 1 base to trimming and J lost 5 bases, with 8 bases between them. Looked up from germline, CDR1 is SEHNR and CDR2 is FQNEAQ (reference sequence). This chain's CDR3 is CASSLGGKTGELFF. The CDR3 DNA follows: TGTGCCAGCAGCTTAGGGGGCAAGACCGGGGAGCTGTTTTTT. Full variable domain (remainder filled in from reference TRBV7-9 and TRBJ2-2): DTGVSQNPRHKITKRGQNVTFRCDPISEHNRLYWYRQTLGQGPEFLTYFQNEAQLEKSRLLSDRFSAERPKGSFSTLEIQRTEQGDSAMYLCASSLGGKTGELFFGEGSRLTVL.

This clonotype was seen only once. The rearrangement uses TRBV2 and TRBJ1-4; 9 bases are a match to TRBD1. CDR3 length: 14 amino acids. Trimming removed 7 bases from V and 5 bases from J; junction bases left unmatched: 5. Germline V CDR1 and CDR2: SNHLY, FYNNEI. CDR3 DNA sequence: TGTGCCAGCACCTCCGGGACAGGGAATGAAAAACTGTTTTTT. Residues: CASTSGTGNEKLFF.

J is TRBJ2-1 and V is TRBV29-1, with a weak D call TRBD2 (7 bases). CDR1 is SQVTM and CDR2 is ANQGSEA in the germline V gene. V was pared by 4 bases and J by 1 base, with 23 bases between. This CDR3 spans 18 amino acids. This CDR3 reads CSVAGGTGRGPSYNEQFF. In DNA, the CDR3 is TGCAGCGTTGCGGGCGGGACTGGGCGGGGGCCATCCTACAATGAGCAGTTCTTC.

V and J are TRBV4-1 and TRBJ2-2; D remains unclear. Trimming took off 0 bases at V and 4 bases at J, with 9 bases between the two ends. The CDR3 sequence is 15 residues long. Germline V CDR1 and CDR2: MGHRA, YSYEKL. The CDR3 here is CASSQDPGSTGELFF. The DNA of the CDR3 is TGCGCCAGCAGCCAAGATCCAGGTTCCACCGGGGAGCTGTTTTTT.

The chain uses TRBV5-6 and TRBJ2-1, with D possibly being TRBD1 (6 bases). Trimming cost V 1 base and J 8 bases, with 16 bases left between them. CDR3 size: 15 residues. CDR1 and CDR2 (germline): SGHDT, YYEEEE. CDR3 amino acids: CASSLSQGVFDEQFF. The CDR3 DNA reads TGTGCCAGCAGCTTGTCACAGGGTGTTTTCGATGAGCAGTTCTTC.

This chain uses TRBV29-1 with TRBJ2-3, with 7 bases matching TRBD2. CDR1 and CDR2 from the germline V gene are SQVTM and ANQGSEA. This CDR3 contains 13 residues. V was clipped by 4 bases and J by 4 bases; unmatched bases: 5. CDR3 in amino acids: CSVGSGVADTQYF. Here the CDR3 DNA reads TGCAGCGTTGGGAGCGGGGTCGCAGATACGCAGTATTTT.

The chain has TRBV9 and TRBJ2-3, with 13 bases lining up with TRBD2. The CDR3 covers 16 residues. Unmatched junction bases numbered 2, after V lost 2 bases and J lost 2 bases. Germline assignment: CDR1 SGDLS and CDR2 YYNGEE. Written as DNA, the CDR3 is TGTGCCAGCAGCGTGGGGACTAGCGGGACCACAGATACGCAGTATTTT. Encoded protein: CASSVGTSGTTDTQYF.

This clonotype was detected only a few times. V usage is TRBV27 and J usage is TRBJ2-7, with D possibly TRBD2 on 5 matching bases. V shed 6 bases and J shed 2 bases, with 14 bases lying between them. The CDR3 loop spans 14 amino acids. Germline-derived CDR1 and CDR2 are MNHEY and SMNVEV (reference sequence). CDR3 sequence reads: CASSVFLGAYEQYV. CDR3 coding DNA: TGTGCCAGCAGCGTCTTCTTGGGAGCCTACGAGCAGTACGTC.

This clonotype was counted once. The genes are TRBV9 and TRBJ2-2; D is tentatively TRBD1 or TRBD2 (5 bases each). The germline V and J ends were trimmed by 4 bases and 9 bases, with 19 bases remaining between them. The CDR3 consists of 15 residues. The germline CDR1 and CDR2 sequences are SGDLS and YYNGEE. CDR3 amino acids: CASSPGTLSGRELFF. As DNA, the CDR3 is TGTGCCAGCAGCCCCGGGACGCTGAGTGGCAGGGAGCTGTTTTTT.

V and J are TRBV4-1 and TRBJ1-2; TRBD1 is a possible D gene (6 bases). The ends were cut back, 10 bases at V and 3 bases at J, with 24 bases in the middle. Germline lookup yields CDR1 MGHRA and CDR2 YSYEKL. The CDR3 is 16 residues long. The CDR3 sequence: CATSGTPDLPHYGYTF. In nucleotides, the CDR3 is TGCGCCACCTCCGGGACACCGGACCTTCCGCACTATGGCTACACCTTC.

The chain carries TRBV6-5 and TRBJ2-5, with 7 bases fitting TRBD1. The V gene's germline CDR1 is MNHEY and CDR2 SVGAGI. With V trimmed by 5 bases and J by 5 bases, 11 bases remained unmatched. This CDR3 has 15 residues. The CDR3 nucleotides are TGTGCCAGCAGTACGACAGGGTCCCGTGGGGAGACCCAGTACTTC. Translated: CASSTTGSRGETQYF.

This clonotype occurred once. The chain combines TRBV12-3 or TRBV12-4 with TRBJ1-1; 7 bases agree with TRBD1. The ends lost 6 bases at V and 4 bases at J; junction bases unmatched: 5. The CDR3 totals 13 residues. The CDR3 sequence is CASRSDRVTEAFF. The CDR3 nucleotides read TGTGCCAGCAGGTCCGACAGGGTCACTGAAGCTTTCTTT.

The gene calls are TRBV20-1 and TRBJ1-2; weak D call: TRBD1 (5 bases). V lost 3 bases to trimming and J lost 1 base, with 15 bases between them. There are 15 residues in the CDR3. Germline-derived CDR1 and CDR2 are DFQATT and SNEGSKA (reference sequence). CDR3 sequence reads: CSASAGQGINYGYTF. CDR3 DNA sequence: TGCAGTGCTAGCGCTGGGCAGGGTATTAACTATGGCTACACCTTC.

The rearrangement uses TRBV12-3 or TRBV12-4 and TRBJ1-2; 10 nucleotides align to TRBD1. J gave up 6 bases and V 5 bases, and 3 bases lay outside the gene matches. The CDR3 contains 13 residues. In DNA form, the CDR3 reads TGTGCCAGCAGTCCCGGGACAGGGGATGGCTACACCTTC. Amino acid sequence: CASSPGTGDGYTF.

The genes are TRBV20-1 and TRBJ1-2, with D perhaps TRBD1 (6 bases). V lost 5 bases and J 4 bases, leaving 17 bases between the germline ends. From germline, CDR1 is DFQATT and CDR2 SNEGSKA (reference sequence). This CDR3 spans 14 amino acids. The CDR3 sequence is CSALTGRWGYGYTF. CDR3 DNA sequence: TGCAGTGCTCTGACAGGCCGATGGGGCTATGGCTACACCTTC.

J is TRBJ1-6 and V is TRBV14, with no clear D. V was cut by 6 bases and J by 7 bases, with 10 bases left in between. Looked up from germline, CDR1 is SGHDN and CDR2 is FVKESK. The CDR3 sequence is 13 residues long. The CDR3 sequence: CASRLTGNSPLHF. The CDR3 DNA sequence: TGTGCCAGCAGATTGACGGGCAATTCACCCCTCCACTTT.

The rearrangement joins TRBV28 to TRBJ2-7, with 10 bases lining up with TRBD2. Germline V gene sequence: CDR1 MDHEN, CDR2 SYDVKM. Unmatched junction bases numbered 3, after V lost 4 bases and J lost 0 bases. The CDR3 extends over 15 amino acids. CDR3: CASSSSGGFSYEQYV. CDR3 coding DNA: TGTGCCAGCAGTTCTAGCGGGGGCTTCTCCTACGAGCAGTACGTC.

This clonotype was counted a single time. V and J are TRBV12-3 or TRBV12-4 and TRBJ2-7, with a tentative D call TRBD1 (6 bases). The CDR3 has 12 residues. Trimming shortened V by 5 bases and J by 4 bases, and 9 bases separated the two germline ends. The CDR3 region is CASSPRGYEQYF. CDR3 DNA: TGTGCCAGCAGTCCCAGGGGTTACGAGCAGTACTTC.

The rearrangement links TRBV12-3 or TRBV12-4 to TRBJ2-2; the D is unclear. The CDR3 contains 13 residues. V was cut by 5 bases and J by 2 bases, with 6 bases left in between. CDR3 bases: TGTGCCAGCAGTCCCTATAACACCGGGGAGCTGTTTTTT. Translated: CASSPYNTGELFF.

The gene calls are TRBV4-3 and TRBJ2-1; 13 bases align to TRBD2. V was clipped by 2 bases and J by 7 bases; unmatched bases: 5. From germline, CDR1 is LGHNA and CDR2 YSLEER. The CDR3 is 16 residues long. Here the CDR3 reads CASSQTSGGAGNEQFF. CDR3 DNA: TGCGCCAGCAGCCAAACTAGCGGGGGGGCCGGGAATGAGCAGTTCTTC.

The gene calls are TRBV4-1 and TRBJ1-1; D is possibly TRBD1 (5 bases). Germline V gene lookup returns CDR1 MGHRA and CDR2 YSYEKL. V lost 0 bases and J 3 bases, leaving 11 bases between the germline ends. The CDR3 has 15 amino acids. The CDR3 nucleotides are TGCGCCAGCAGCCAAGAGGGGGGATTGGACACTGAAGCTTTCTTT. This gives the protein CASSQEGGLDTEAFF.

V is TRBV7-3 and J is TRBJ2-1, with D possibly being TRBD2 (5 bases). This CDR3 region has 16 residues. The germline gives CDR1 SGHTA, CDR2 FQGTGA. Trimming removed 3 bases from V and 8 bases from J, with 20 bases in between. Here the CDR3 DNA reads TGTGCCAGCAGCTTGGCGGGCCATCCCGGAATGGATGAGCAGTTCTTC. Residues: CASSLAGHPGMDEQFF.

The chain is built from TRBV20-1 and TRBJ2-5; 7 nucleotides agree with TRBD1. V trimming: 1 base; J trimming: 2 bases; junction bases outside the gene matches: 1. This CDR3 region has 13 residues. Germline-derived CDR1 and CDR2 are DFQATT and SNEGSKA (reference sequence). The chain's CDR3 is CSARGGQQETQYF. Here the CDR3 DNA reads TGCAGTGCTAGAGGGGGACAGCAAGAGACCCAGTACTTC.

This chain joins TRBV4-3 and TRBJ2-7, with TRBD1 as a possible D gene (5 bases). Trimming pared 5 bases from V and 6 bases from J, leaving 23 bases between. CDR3 length: 16 residues. Germline lookup yields CDR1 LGHNA and CDR2 YSLEER. CDR3 nucleotides: TGCGCCAGCAGCTTTTCCGCCGAAAGACAGATTTTCGAGCAGTACTTC. This translates into CASSFSAERQIFEQYF.

The V call is TRBV20-1, the J call TRBJ1-2; the match to TRBD1 covers 9 bases. The germline CDR1 and CDR2 sequences are DFQATT and SNEGSKA (reference sequence). The ends lost 5 bases at V and 4 bases at J; junction bases unmatched: 11. This CDR3 is built from 15 residues. The CDR3 reads CSARDREREIYGYTF. The CDR3 DNA reads TGCAGTGCTCGGGACAGGGAGAGGGAAATCTATGGCTACACCTTC.

The J gene is TRBJ2-1, the V gene TRBV29-1; the D is unclear. Trimming took 1 base from V and 5 from J, leaving 12 bases between them. This CDR3 contains 14 residues. Germline-derived CDR1 and CDR2 are SQVTM and ANQGSEA. The CDR3 reads CSVEAEVDNNEQFF. Here the CDR3 DNA reads TGCAGCGTTGAAGCCGAGGTAGACAACAATGAGCAGTTCTTC.